The next 9 T cell receptor beta chains were all read from a single sample in a study of blood T cell repertoires in COVID-19. Sequencing was performed with immunoSEQ multiplex PCR; in TCRdb, only in-frame clones are kept and a portion is missing. Of 100,000 or so clones listed, around 90% are singletons. Sample: peripheral blood. Source of these receptors: a human donor in a cohort sampled during active COVID-19.

The chain employs TRBV15 and TRBJ2-5, with 7 bases that match TRBD2. CDR1 and CDR2 from the germline V gene are LNHNV and YYDKDF (reference sequence). This CDR3 spans 16 amino acids. Losses at the gene ends were 0 bases for V and 2 bases for J; bases not matched to a gene: 6. The CDR3 here is CATSRELGGNQETQYF. In DNA, the CDR3 is TGTGCCACCAGCAGAGAATTGGGAGGGAATCAAGAGACCCAGTACTTC.

This rearrangement joins TRBV14 to TRBJ2-7; TRBD2 aligns across 14 bases. The germline gives CDR1 SGHDN, CDR2 FVKESK. Germline trimming cut 4 bases from V and 4 bases from J; bases unmatched to any gene: 6. This CDR3 contains 16 residues. The CDR3 region is CASSLGTSGSRYEQYF. CDR3 DNA sequence: TGTGCCAGCAGCCTCGGGACTAGCGGGAGCCGTTACGAGCAGTACTTC.

This chain joins TRBV19 and TRBJ2-2; 10 bases line up with TRBD1. Germline CDR1 and CDR2: LNHDA and SQIVND (reference sequence). V was pared by 3 bases and J by 6 bases, with 7 bases of the junction left unmatched. This CDR3 is built from 16 residues. CDR3 amino acids: CASSILGQGGSGELFF. The CDR3, as DNA: TGTGCCAGTAGTATTCTCGGACAGGGGGGTTCCGGGGAGCTGTTTTTT.

This clone was detected many times. The chain employs TRBV3-1 (or the pseudogene TRBV3-2) and TRBJ1-2, with 11 positions matching TRBD1. The CDR3 loop spans 14 amino acids. The germline V gene encodes CDR1 LGHDT and CDR2 YNNKEL (reference sequence). J lost 8 bases, V lost 4 bases, and 6 bases had no gene match. CDR3 protein: CASSPGQGARGYTF. Written as DNA, the CDR3 is TGTGCCAGCAGCCCAGGACAGGGGGCGAGGGGCTACACCTTC.

With regard to this clone: This sample includes further DNA sequences coding for the same CDR3. The chain is built from TRBV30 and TRBJ2-5; the D is unclear. The CDR3 consists of 11 residues. The V gene's germline CDR1 is GTSNPN and CDR2 SVGIG (reference sequence). Trimming pared 2 bases from V and 2 bases from J, leaving 3 bases between. The CDR3 here is CAWSRQETQYF. The CDR3 DNA reads as TGTGCCTGGAGTCGGCAAGAGACCCAGTACTTC.

J is TRBJ2-1 and V is TRBV11-1; 9 nucleotides agree with TRBD1. From germline, CDR1 is SGHAT and CDR2 FQDESV (reference sequence). V shed 4 bases and J 6 bases; nucleotides not matched to a gene: 10. The CDR3 runs to 16 residues. CDR3 DNA: TGTGCCAGCAGCTCTTACCGGGACAGGGTATTCAATGAGCAGTTCTTC. Its translation is CASSSYRDRVFNEQFF.

This clone showed up just a few times. J is TRBJ2-2 and V is TRBV7-7; tentatively, D is TRBD1 (6 bases). This CDR3 is built from 15 residues. V lost 4 bases to trimming and J lost 4 bases, with 13 bases between them. From germline, CDR1 is SSHAT and CDR2 FNYEAQ (reference sequence). The CDR3 loop reads CASSSQQGPTGELFF. Here the CDR3 DNA reads TGTGCCAGCAGCTCACAACAGGGCCCCACCGGGGAGCTGTTTTTT. Based on the CDR3 plus reference TRBV7-7 and TRBJ2-2, the full variable domain is GAGVSQSPRYKVTKRGQDVTLRCDPISSHATLYWYQQALGQGPEFLTYFNYEAQPDKSGLPSDRFSAERPEGSISTLTIQRTEQRDSAMYRCASSSQQGPTGELFFGEGSRLTVL.

The chain carries TRBV5-6 and TRBJ2-2; D not certain. CDR1 and CDR2 from the germline V gene are SGHDT and YYEEEE. This CDR3 region has 15 residues. V lost 0 bases and J 0 bases, leaving 6 bases between the germline ends. CDR3 region: CASSLDETNTGELFF. The CDR3 nucleotides are TGTGCCAGCAGCTTGGACGAGACGAACACCGGGGAGCTGTTTTTT. Drawing the rest from reference TRBV5-6 and TRBJ2-2, the complete variable domain is DAGVTQSPTHLIKTRGQQVTLRCSPKSGHDTVSWYQQALGQGPQFIFQYYEEEERQRGNFPDRFSGHQFPNYSSELNVNALLLGDSALYLCASSLDETNTGELFFGEGSRLTVL.

The chain employs TRBV19 and TRBJ1-6; tentatively, D is TRBD1 (5 bases). Trimming took off 7 bases at V and 6 bases at J, with 16 bases between the two ends. The CDR3 totals 15 residues. Germline lookup yields CDR1 LNHDA and CDR2 SQIVND (reference sequence). Here the CDR3 DNA reads TGTGCCAGTACCTCGGCGGGACGGAGTAATTCACCCCTCCACTTT. Amino acid sequence: CASTSAGRSNSPLHF.